This passage covers 9 T cell receptor beta chains from one sample sequenced in a study of graft-versus-host responses after intestinal transplantation. Profiling relied on immunoSEQ multiplex PCR, and the TCRdb table lists in-frame clones only, not all of them. Of about 70,000 clones in the sample, 90% were seen once. No antigen has been assigned to these receptors. This specimen was unstimulated CD8+ T cells sorted from spleen or lymph node cells, taken before transplant. These receptors were obtained from a human donor who was the organ donor for an intestinal transplant.

The rearrangement joins TRBV7-9 to TRBJ1-2; D is possibly TRBD1 (6 bases). Germline assignment: CDR1 SEHNR and CDR2 FQNEAQ (reference sequence). V lost 0 bases and J 4 bases, leaving 21 bases between the germline ends. The length of the CDR3 is 18 residues. The CDR3 coding sequence is TGTGCCAGCAGCTTAGCCGGGACATGGGATGTAGGAGGCTATGGCTACACCTTC. Translating gives CASSLAGTWDVGGYGYTF. The full variable domain, its missing parts supplied by reference TRBV7-9 and TRBJ1-2, is DTGVSQNPRHKITKRGQNVTFRCDPISEHNRLYWYRQTLGQGPEFLTYFQNEAQLEKSRLLSDRFSAERPKGSFSTLEIQRTEQGDSAMYLCASSLAGTWDVGGYGYTFGSGTRLTVV.

The chain joins TRBV4-1 to TRBJ1-1, with D uncertain. CDR1 MGHRA and CDR2 YSYEKL come from the germline V gene. Trimming stripped 0 bases from V and 14 bases from J, with 10 bases between. The CDR3 covers 11 residues. CDR3 DNA: TGCGCCAGCAGCCAAGAAGGAGCCTACTTCTTT. Its protein product is CASSQEGAYFF.

This clone was observed a single time. J is TRBJ1-1 and V is TRBV15; D perhaps matches TRBD1 (5 bases). V was clipped by 7 bases and J by 0 bases, with 9 bases between them. Per germline, CDR1 LNHNV and CDR2 YYDKDF (reference sequence). The CDR3 contains 13 residues. This chain's CDR3 is CATTGSLNTEAFF. As DNA, the CDR3 is TGTGCCACCACAGGGTCGTTGAACACTGAAGCTTTCTTT. Drawing the rest from reference TRBV15 and TRBJ1-1, the complete variable domain is DAMVIQNPRYQVTQFGKPVTLSCSQTLNHNVMYWYQQKSSQAPKLLFHYYDKDFNNEADTPDNFQSRRPNTSFCFLDIRSPGLGDTAMYLCATTGSLNTEAFFGQGTRLTVV.

The chain uses TRBV27 and TRBJ1-5, with unresolved D. Germline V gene data show CDR1 as MNHEY and CDR2 as SMNVEV (reference sequence). With 2 bases removed from V and 1 base from J, the gap between germline ends came to 18 bases. CDR3 length equals 18 residues. DNA of the CDR3: TGTGCCAGCAGTTTAAGTATTGCGGGCAGTGAGAGCAATCAGCCCCAGCATTTT. It yields the protein CASSLSIAGSESNQPQHF.

The J gene is TRBJ2-4, the V gene TRBV20-1, with D possibly matching TRBD1 (5 bases). This CDR3 spans 11 amino acids. CDR1 is DFQATT, CDR2 SNEGSKA, per germline (reference sequence). This CDR3 reads CRLQGGGIQYF. In DNA, the CDR3 is TGCAGATTGCAGGGCGGTGGCATTCAGTACTTC.

This clone was seen once. The gene calls are TRBV6-6 and TRBJ1-5; D unresolved. The V end lost 0 bases, the J end lost 5 bases, and 8 bases lay between the germline ends. The CDR3 covers 14 residues. The germline CDR1 and CDR2 sequences are MNHNY and SVGAGI (reference sequence). Written as DNA, the CDR3 is TGTGCCAGCAGTTACTCCCCTCCGTATCAGCCCCAGCATTTT. It specifies CASSYSPPYQPQHF.

This rearrangement joins TRBV7-9 to TRBJ2-7; D is ambiguous. The CDR3 has 15 amino acids. The V gene's germline CDR1 is SEHNR and CDR2 FQNEAQ (reference sequence). The V and J ends lost 4 bases and 3 bases respectively, with 16 bases between them. CDR3 sequence reads: CASSSTQTRLYEQYV. The CDR3 coding sequence is TGTGCCAGCAGCTCCACCCAGACCCGACTCTACGAGCAGTACGTC.

The rearrangement joins TRBV6-5 to TRBJ2-2; TRBD2 is a possible D gene (5 bases). Germline V gives CDR1 MNHEY, CDR2 SVGAGI. The V end was cut by 3 bases, the J end by 1 base, with 9 bases between. The CDR3 contains 15 residues. The CDR3 bases are TGTGCCAGCAGTTATGGAGGTGTGAACACCGGGGAGCTGTTTTTT. Translation: CASSYGGVNTGELFF.

The V call is TRBV27, the J call TRBJ1-1; unclear D gene. CDR3 length equals 14 residues. In germline, CDR1 is MNHEY, CDR2 SMNVEV (reference sequence). The ends were cut back, 5 bases at V and 11 bases at J, with 21 bases in the middle. CDR3 bases: TGTGCCAGCAGTCCGCTGACCCAGGTCCAGCTGGCTTTCTTT. It codes for CASSPLTQVQLAFF.